Below, one T cell receptor beta chain is given with its context. V lost 7 bases to trimming and J lost 5 bases, with 14 bases between them. From germline, CDR1 is LNHDA and CDR2 SQIVND (reference sequence). The CDR3 has 13 residues. Each sample's TCRB immunosequencing used about 500 nanograms of biopsy DNA. Sequencing used immunoSEQ multiplex PCR; TCRdb keeps in-frame clones, though not all of them. The table shows about 2,100 clones, with approximately 84% occurring only once. This specimen comes from a study of T cell repertoires in ileal Crohn's disease. Study-wide context: Every patient was operated on for stricturing (about 60%) or penetrating (about 39%) complications.

The genes are TRBV19 and TRBJ1-2, with no clear D. The sequence was obtained from an adult with Crohn's disease. Sequencing input: ileal tissue. CDR3 sequence reads: CASTILGEYGYTF. In DNA, the CDR3 is TGTGCCAGTACCATCTTGGGAGAATATGGCTACACCTTC. Filled out from reference TRBV19 and TRBJ1-2, the complete variable domain reads DGGITQSPKYLFRKEGQNVTLSCEQNLNHDAMYWYRQDPGQGLRLIYYSQIVNDFQKGDIAEGYSVSREKKESFPLTVTSAQKNPTAFYLCASTILGEYGYTFGSGTRLTVV.